This T cell receptor (beta chain) was identified in a study of T cells after yellow fever vaccination. Looking at the study overall: Fractions with few cells were prepared using SMART-Seq v4 Ultra Low Input.

This clonotype was found many times. Its target is not known. Germline V lookup: CDR1 ENHRY, CDR2 SYGVKD. CDR3 length equals 14 residues. The V and J ends lost 9 bases and 4 bases, in that order; junction bases with no gene match: 10. Synthesis of TCR cDNA relied on 5'RACE template switching, which attached a universal primer site and UMIs. Via MiXCR, TCRdb re-called the 5' RACE reads, giving one row per CDR3 protein. The sample contains some 500,000 distinct CDR3 sequences, about 13% of which appear only once. General observations from the study: Repertoires sorted by FACS could include abundant clonotypes that are contaminants from the bulk population.

The sequence was collected from a man aged 25 to 45 who received the YFV17D yellow fever vaccine. Source: PBMCs, taken on the day of the yellow fever booster vaccination. This chain links TRBV10-3 with TRBJ2-5; 8 positions match TRBD2. CDR3 in DNA: TGTGCCATAGCCGGGACTAGGGAGGGAGAGACCCAGTACTTC. Amino acid sequence: CAIAGTREGETQYF.